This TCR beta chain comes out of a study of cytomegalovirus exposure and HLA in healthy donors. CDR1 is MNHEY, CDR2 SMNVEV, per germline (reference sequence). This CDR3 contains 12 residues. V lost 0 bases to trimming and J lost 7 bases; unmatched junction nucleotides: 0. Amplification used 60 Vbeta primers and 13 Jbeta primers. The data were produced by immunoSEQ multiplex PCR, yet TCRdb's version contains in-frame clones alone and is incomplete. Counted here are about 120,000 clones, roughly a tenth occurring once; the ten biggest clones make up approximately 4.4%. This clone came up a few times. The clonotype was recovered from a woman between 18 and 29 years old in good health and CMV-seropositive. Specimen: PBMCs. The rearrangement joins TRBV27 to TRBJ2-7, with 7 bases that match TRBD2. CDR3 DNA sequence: TGTGCCAGCAGTTTATCGGGGGGGGAGCAGTACTTC. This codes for CASSLSGGEQYF.